This TCR beta chain was retrieved from a study of control samples from healthy donors and cancer patients. TCRdb keeps only in-frame clones here, not all; method: immunoSEQ multiplex PCR. The sample holds under 200,000 clones, over 95% seen once. This CDR3 comprises 12 residues. The V end lost 7 bases, the J end lost 1 base, and 10 bases lay between the germline ends. Germline CDR1 reads SQVTM; CDR2 reads ANQGSEA. The TCR originated in a woman in her thirties in good health. The material sequenced was blood. This sequence joins TRBV29-1 and TRBJ1-1, with D tentatively TRBD1 (6 bases). This CDR3 reads CSADSPNTEAFF. CDR3 in DNA: TGCAGCGCGGACAGCCCGAACACTGAAGCTTTCTTT.